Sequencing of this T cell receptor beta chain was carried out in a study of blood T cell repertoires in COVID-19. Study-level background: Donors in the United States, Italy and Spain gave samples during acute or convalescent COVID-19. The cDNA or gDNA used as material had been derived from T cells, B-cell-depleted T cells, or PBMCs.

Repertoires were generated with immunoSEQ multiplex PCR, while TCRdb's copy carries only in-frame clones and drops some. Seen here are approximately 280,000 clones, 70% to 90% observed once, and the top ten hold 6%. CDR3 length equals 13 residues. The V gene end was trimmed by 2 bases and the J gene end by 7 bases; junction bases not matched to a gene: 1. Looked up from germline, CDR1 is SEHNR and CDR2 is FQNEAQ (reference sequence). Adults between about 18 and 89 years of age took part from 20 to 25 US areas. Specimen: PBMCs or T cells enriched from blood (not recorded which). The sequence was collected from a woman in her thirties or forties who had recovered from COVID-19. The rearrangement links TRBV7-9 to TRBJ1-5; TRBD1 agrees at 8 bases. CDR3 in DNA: TGTGCCAGCAGCTTAACAGGGGGGCAGCCCCAGCATTTT. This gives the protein CASSLTGGQPQHF.